These 23 T cell receptor beta chains share one sample of origin, sequenced in a study of memory B cells and T cells in multiple sclerosis. Stimulus-free culture yielded autoproliferating CFSE-dim and non-proliferating CFSE-high T cells, each sequenced separately. Pooled replicate wells came from around 5x10^7 CFSE-labeled PBMCs cultured about seven days without stimulus. Generated by immunoSEQ multiplex PCR, the TCRdb table keeps only in-frame clones and is missing some. The top ten hold less than 3.5% of the sample, which has fewer than 40,000 clones, around 88% seen once. What these receptors recognize is not known. The source material was PBMCs from blood kept in culture. The source of these receptors is a human donor with multiple sclerosis.

This chain links TRBV10-3 with TRBJ1-2; a possible D gene is TRBD1 (5 bases). Trimming took off 7 bases at V and 5 bases at J, with 23 bases between the two ends. CDR1 ENHRY and CDR2 SYGVKD come from the germline V gene. This CDR3 contains 16 residues. The CDR3 nucleotides are TGTGCCATCACCTCGGGGCAGGTCCTGGCCTATTATGGCTACACCTTC. Translation: CAITSGQVLAYYGYTF.

This clone was observed a single time. This CDR3 reads CSASSYEQYF. CDR3 bases: TGCAGTGCTTCTAGCTACGAGCAGTACTTC. The V and J genes are TRBV20-1 and TRBJ2-7; D gene unclear. Trimming removed 5 bases at V and 3 bases at J, with 5 bases between. Germline values: CDR1 DFQATT, CDR2 SNEGSKA (reference sequence). The CDR3 is 10 amino acids.

CDR3 nucleotides: TGTGCCACCAGCAGAGCCGACACGTCGGGCTACACCTTC. Protein: CATSRADTSGYTF. The chain joins TRBV15 to TRBJ1-2; the D is unclear. The CDR3 runs 13 residues. Trimming cost V 1 base and J 8 bases, with 11 bases left between them. Looked up from germline, CDR1 is LNHNV and CDR2 is YYDKDF (reference sequence).

This clone was counted a few times. This sequence joins TRBV6-1 and TRBJ2-5, with D hard to call. Germline CDR1 and CDR2: MNHNS and SASEGT. This CDR3 has 14 amino acids. Deletions cut 7 bases from V and 1 base from J, with 13 bases between. CDR3 DNA: TGTGCCAGCAAGCTTCAGGCTCGCCAAGAGACCCAGTACTTC. It translates to CASKLQARQETQYF.

This rearrangement joins TRBV4-1 to TRBJ2-3; 8 positions agree with TRBD2. Trimming removed 4 bases from V and 1 base from J; junction bases left unmatched: 4. This CDR3 spans 15 amino acids. Per the germline V gene, CDR1 is MGHRA and CDR2 is YSYEKL. The CDR3 protein is CASSRLAGGTDTQYF. The CDR3 region has the DNA TGCGCCAGCAGCCGGCTAGCGGGTGGCACAGATACGCAGTATTTT.

The chain is built from TRBV5-1 and TRBJ2-7; TRBD2 matches at 11 bases. This CDR3 comprises 16 residues. V dropped 3 bases and J dropped 0; count of bases not matched to a gene: 5. The germline V gene has CDR1 SGHRS and CDR2 YFSETQ. The CDR3 region has the DNA TGCGCCAGCAGCTCTGGACTAGCGGGTACCTCCTACGAGCAGTACTTC. Protein sequence: CASSSGLAGTSYEQYF.

This clone was seen just once. The genes are TRBV5-1 and TRBJ1-1; D is unclear. Deletions cut 4 bases from V and 4 bases from J, with 11 bases between. Germline assignment: CDR1 SGHRS and CDR2 YFSETQ. The CDR3 contains 13 residues. CDR3 nucleotide sequence: TGCGCCAGCAGCAGCGGGATAGCCACTGAAGCTTTCTTT. This gives the protein CASSSGIATEAFF. Full variable domain (rest looked up from reference TRBV5-1 and TRBJ1-1): KAGVTQTPRYLIKTRGQQVTLSCSPISGHRSVSWYQQTPGQGLQFLFEYFSETQRNKGNFPGRFSGRQFSNSRSEMNVSTLELGDSALYLCASSSGIATEAFFGQGTRLTVV.

The chain employs TRBV6-1 and TRBJ1-5, with D unclear. Germline values: CDR1 MNHNS, CDR2 SASEGT. The V gene lost 3 bases and the J gene lost 11 bases, with 11 bases spanning the gap. CDR3 length: 12 amino acids. CDR3 residues: CASSEVGRAQHF. In nucleotides, the CDR3 is TGTGCCAGCAGTGAGGTTGGACGGGCCCAGCATTTT.

The chain uses TRBV5-1 and TRBJ1-1; maybe TRBD1 (5 bases). The germline V and J ends were trimmed by 0 bases and 1 base, with 10 bases remaining between them. Germline V gives CDR1 SGHRS, CDR2 YFSETQ. This CDR3 region has 15 residues. CDR3 bases: TGCGCCAGCAGCTTGGCCGGGACGGGGAACACTGAAGCTTTCTTT. Protein sequence: CASSLAGTGNTEAFF. The whole variable domain, remainder taken from reference TRBV5-1 and TRBJ1-1, is KAGVTQTPRYLIKTRGQQVTLSCSPISGHRSVSWYQQTPGQGLQFLFEYFSETQRNKGNFPGRFSGRQFSNSRSEMNVSTLELGDSALYLCASSLAGTGNTEAFFGQGTRLTVV.

Only one count was recorded for this clone. The genes are TRBV28 and TRBJ1-5, with TRBD1 as a possible D gene (6 bases). This CDR3 has 14 amino acids. CDR1 MDHEN and CDR2 SYDVKM come from the germline V gene. V was clipped by 2 bases and J by 5 bases, with 10 bases between them. The CDR3 reads CASSLGGGDQPQHF. Here the CDR3 DNA reads TGTGCCAGCAGTTTAGGAGGGGGTGATCAGCCCCAGCATTTT. Full variable domain (outside the CDR3, taken from reference TRBV28 and TRBJ1-5): DVKVTQSSRYLVKRTGEKVFLECVQDMDHENMFWYRQDPGLGLRLIYFSYDVKMKEKGDIPEGYSVSREKKERFSLILESASTNQTSMYLCASSLGGGDQPQHFGDGTRLSIL.

This sequence joins TRBV25-1 and TRBJ1-2; D is perhaps TRBD1 (5 bases). From germline, CDR1 is MGHDK and CDR2 SYGVNS. This CDR3 is 13 amino acids long. With 1 base removed from V and 8 bases from J, the gap between germline ends came to 11 bases. The CDR3 DNA is TGTGCCAGCAGTGAATCTCCCCGGACAGGCTACACCTTC. Its protein product is CASSESPRTGYTF.

The chain uses TRBV7-3 and TRBJ2-3; 7 bases align to TRBD1. Germline CDR1 and CDR2: SGHTA and FQGTGA. Unmatched junction bases numbered 3, after V lost 5 bases and J lost 1 base. This CDR3 contains 14 residues. The DNA for the CDR3 is TGTGCCAGCAGCATGGGACAGCGCACAGATACGCAGTATTTT. This encodes CASSMGQRTDTQYF.

The chain is built from TRBV11-3 and TRBJ2-7, with 7 bases aligning to TRBD1. The CDR3 is 15 amino acids. The germline V gene has CDR1 SGHNT and CDR2 YENEEA. V was clipped by 0 bases and J by 6 bases; unmatched bases: 8. The CDR3 DNA reads TGTGCCAGCAGCTTAGATCCTAGGGGGCTCTCCGAGCAGTACTTC. Amino acids: CASSLDPRGLSEQYF.

The chain links TRBV7-9 to TRBJ2-1; D might be TRBD1 (6 bases). V was shortened by 7 bases and J by 12 bases, with 13 bases between the two germline ends. The length of the CDR3 is 11 residues. The germline V gene encodes CDR1 SEHNR and CDR2 FQNEAQ (reference sequence). The CDR3 DNA follows: TGTGCCAGCATGGCCGGGACATTGCAGTTCTTC. Protein sequence: CASMAGTLQFF. The full variable domain, rest sourced from reference TRBV7-9 and TRBJ2-1, is DTGVSQNPRHKITKRGQNVTFRCDPISEHNRLYWYRQTLGQGPEFLTYFQNEAQLEKSRLLSDRFSAERPKGSFSTLEIQRTEQGDSAMYLCASMAGTLQFFGPGTRLTVL.

This clone was counted between two and nine times. This same CDR3 is encoded by further DNA sequences in the sample. The chain uses TRBV28 and TRBJ2-7; D ambiguous. This CDR3 contains 11 residues. CDR1 is MDHEN and CDR2 is SYDVKM in the germline V gene. Trimming pared 2 bases from V and 3 bases from J, leaving 2 bases between. The CDR3 spells CASSLGYEQYF. The CDR3, as DNA: TGTGCCAGCAGTTTAGGCTACGAGCAGTACTTC.

The chain is built from TRBV14 and TRBJ2-5; 8 bases line up with TRBD1. The J call may be mistaken, given a closer DNA end match to TRBJ2-7. In germline, CDR1 is SGHDN, CDR2 FVKESK. The CDR3 spans 16 residues. In DNA form, the CDR3 reads TGTGCCAGCAGCCAATCAGGGGGCCGAGGATCCTACGAGCAGTACTTC. Translated: CASSQSGGRGSYEQYF.

The gene calls are TRBV15 and TRBJ1-5; D is unclear. The length of the CDR3 is 16 residues. Germline V lookup: CDR1 LNHNV, CDR2 YYDKDF (reference sequence). Trimming shortened V by 1 base and J by 4 bases, and 14 bases separated the two germline ends. CDR3 residues: CATSRVIGEWNQPQHF. CDR3 coding DNA: TGTGCCACCAGCAGAGTGATCGGGGAATGGAATCAGCCCCAGCATTTT. The full variable domain, its missing parts supplied by reference TRBV15 and TRBJ1-5, is DAMVIQNPRYQVTQFGKPVTLSCSQTLNHNVMYWYQQKSSQAPKLLFHYYDKDFNNEADTPDNFQSRRPNTSFCFLDIRSPGLGDTAMYLCATSRVIGEWNQPQHFGDGTRLSIL.

This chain's CDR3 is CASSLGNNQPQHF. The CDR3 DNA follows: TGTGCCAGCAGCTTGGGGAACAATCAGCCCCAGCATTTT. V gene TRBV7-3 combines with J gene TRBJ1-5; D uncertain. The CDR3 loop spans 13 amino acids. V was shortened by 3 bases and J by 3 bases, with 6 bases between the two germline ends. Germline CDR1 SGHTA, CDR2 FQGTGA.

This chain connects TRBV7-9 to TRBJ1-2, with 8 bases identical to TRBD1. The germline gives CDR1 SEHNR, CDR2 FQNEAQ (reference sequence). CDR3 length: 14 amino acids. V shed 6 bases, J shed 3 bases, and the junction held 6 bases outside the gene matches. The chain's CDR3 is CASRSDRVDYGYTF. As DNA, the CDR3 is TGTGCCAGCAGATCGGACAGGGTTGACTATGGCTACACCTTC.

The rearrangement uses TRBV23-1 and TRBJ2-3; 8 bases are shared with TRBD2. TRBV23-1 is sorted into the ORF group, with uncertain function. This CDR3 has 19 amino acids. With 8 bases clipped from V and 3 bases from J, the junction kept 22 bases outside the gene matches. CDR3: CASLPREGFTSPTTDTQYF. In nucleotides, the CDR3 is TGCGCCAGCCTCCCCCGGGAGGGATTCACTTCCCCGACGACAGATACGCAGTATTTT.

V and J are TRBV27 and TRBJ2-2; 11 nucleotides match TRBD2. Trimming took 11 bases from V and 0 from J; bases not matched to a gene: 14. Germline V CDR1 and CDR2: MNHEY, SMNVEV (reference sequence). The CDR3 runs to 18 residues. CDR3 in amino acids: CARGRYSGGGTNTGELFF. In nucleotides, the CDR3 is TGTGCCCGCGGGCGGTATAGCGGGGGGGGAACGAACACCGGGGAGCTGTTTTTT.

The rearrangement uses TRBV12-2 and TRBJ1-5. TRBV12-2 is flagged as a pseudogene. This CDR3 is built from 13 residues. The CDR3 is CAYATTGNQPQHF. For the CDR3, the DNA is TGTGCATACGCTACAACGGGGAATCAGCCCCAGCATTTT.

This clone has only a few counts. V is TRBV7-3 and J is TRBJ2-3; D remains ambiguous. Germline CDR1 is SGHTA and CDR2 is FQGTGA. This CDR3 has 13 amino acids. The V end lost 5 bases, the J end lost 2 bases, and 8 bases lay between the germline ends. CDR3 coding DNA: TGTGCCAGCAGCGGGTGGTACACAGATACGCAGTATTTT. It translates to CASSGWYTDTQYF.